The rows below give T cell receptor beta chains drawn from one sample of a study of cytotoxic CD8 clonotypes in ibrutinib-treated CLL. Produced via immunoSEQ multiplex PCR; TCRdb's table is partial and in-frame only. The data show approximately 90,000 clones, with roughly three quarters seen just once and 20% to 25% held by the top ten. This sample comprised PBMCs, obtained after 24 months of ibrutinib treatment. These TCRs come from a human donor with chronic lymphocytic leukemia. CDR3s include the opening cysteine and the closing phenylalanine or tryptophan.

>TRBV7-6|16
CASSLGSSGRTDTQYF
>TRBV19|13
CASRLPGTDTQYF
>TRBV25-1|18
CASSETASGRIAGYEQYF
>TRBV7-2|18
CASSLAAGTLSYNSPLHF
>TRBV4-1|15
CASSQVWGSNQPQHF
>TRBV4-1|15
CASSQGDRDSDTQYF
>TRBV28|15
CASSRRAGQSYEQYF
>TRBV18|13
CASSTGPGNTIYF
>TRBV7-2|14
CASSLAGGQETQYF
>TRBV7-3|15
CASSLVSGTSYEQYF
>TRBV7-9|15
CASSLVGPHRDTQYF
>TRBV4-2|14
CASSQPNGFYEQYF
>TRBV11-2|15
CASSLGLAGTGELFF
>TRBV30|13
CAWSVNLNYGYTF
>TRBV6-4|16
CASSAQGLAGGNEQFF
>TRBV6-6|15
CASSSDLTGANVLTF
>TRBV10-3|14
CAISKGSSTDTQYF
>TRBV5-5|14
CASSPQVLDYGYTF
>TRBV5-1|15
CASSLGLQGLETQYF
>TRBV5-4|14
CASSVAGGRDEQFF
>TRBV30|14
CAWSGQASNQPQHF
>TRBV5-1|16
CASSLVAGGGIETQYF
>TRBV27|17
CASSRGASGLGSGELFF
>TRBV29-1|14
CSVSPTGVGEKLFF
>TRBV5-6|15
CASSLQGLGTDTQYF
>TRBV7-2|17
CASSLAGLAGAGNEQFF
>TRBV10-3|13
CAISGQGSYEQYF
>TRBV7-9|11
CASSLTREQYF
>TRBV7-9|17
CASSLARGEGTNEKLFF
>TRBV4-1|15
CASSQPTRANEKLFF
>TRBV10-1|15
CASVGQKLAKNIQYF
>TRBV4-2|17
CASSQVIRTGALYEQYF